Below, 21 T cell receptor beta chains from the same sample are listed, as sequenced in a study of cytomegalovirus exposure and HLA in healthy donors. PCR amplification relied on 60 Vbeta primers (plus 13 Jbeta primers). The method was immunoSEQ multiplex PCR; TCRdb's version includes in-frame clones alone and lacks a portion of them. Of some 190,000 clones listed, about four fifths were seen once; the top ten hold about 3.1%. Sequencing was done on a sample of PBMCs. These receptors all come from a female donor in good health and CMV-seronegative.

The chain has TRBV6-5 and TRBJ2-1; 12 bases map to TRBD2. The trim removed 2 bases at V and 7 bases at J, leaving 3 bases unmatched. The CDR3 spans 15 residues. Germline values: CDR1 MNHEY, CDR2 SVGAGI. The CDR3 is CASSYRLAGDNEQFF. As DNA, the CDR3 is TGTGCCAGCAGTTACCGACTAGCGGGAGATAATGAGCAGTTCTTC.

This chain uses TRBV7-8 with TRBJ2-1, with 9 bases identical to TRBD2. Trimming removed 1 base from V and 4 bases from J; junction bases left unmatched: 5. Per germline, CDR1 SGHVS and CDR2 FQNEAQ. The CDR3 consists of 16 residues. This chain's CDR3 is CASSLVGTSRYNEQFF. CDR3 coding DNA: TGTGCCAGCAGCTTAGTTGGGACTAGCAGATACAATGAGCAGTTCTTC. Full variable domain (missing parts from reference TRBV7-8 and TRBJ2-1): GAGVSQSPRYKVAKRGQDVALRCDPISGHVSLFWYQQALGQGPEFLTYFQNEAQLDKSGLPSDRFFAERPEGSVSTLKIQRTQQEDSAVYLCASSLVGTSRYNEQFFGPGTRLTVL.

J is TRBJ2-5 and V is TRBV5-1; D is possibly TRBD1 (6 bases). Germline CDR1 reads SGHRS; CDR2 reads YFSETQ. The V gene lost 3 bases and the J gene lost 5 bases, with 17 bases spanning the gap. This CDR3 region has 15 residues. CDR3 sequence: CASSYGRRGPETQYF. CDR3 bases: TGCGCCAGCAGCTATGGCCGCAGGGGCCCGGAGACCCAGTACTTC.

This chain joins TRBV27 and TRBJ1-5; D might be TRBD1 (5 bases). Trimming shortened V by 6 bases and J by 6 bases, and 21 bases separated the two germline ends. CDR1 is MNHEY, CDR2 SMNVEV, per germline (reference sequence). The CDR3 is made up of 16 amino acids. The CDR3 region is CASSPGWSGSIQPQHF. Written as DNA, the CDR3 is TGTGCCAGCAGCCCCGGGTGGTCAGGGTCGATTCAGCCCCAGCATTTT.

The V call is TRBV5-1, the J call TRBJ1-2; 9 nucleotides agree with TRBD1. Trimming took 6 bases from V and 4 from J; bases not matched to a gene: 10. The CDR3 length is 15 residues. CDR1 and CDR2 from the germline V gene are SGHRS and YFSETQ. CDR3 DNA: TGCGCCAGCACCCACGGACCGGGACAGGGCTATGGCTACACCTTC. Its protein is CASTHGPGQGYGYTF. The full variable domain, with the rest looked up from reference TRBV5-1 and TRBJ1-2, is KAGVTQTPRYLIKTRGQQVTLSCSPISGHRSVSWYQQTPGQGLQFLFEYFSETQRNKGNFPGRFSGRQFSNSRSEMNVSTLELGDSALYLCASTHGPGQGYGYTFGSGTRLTVV.

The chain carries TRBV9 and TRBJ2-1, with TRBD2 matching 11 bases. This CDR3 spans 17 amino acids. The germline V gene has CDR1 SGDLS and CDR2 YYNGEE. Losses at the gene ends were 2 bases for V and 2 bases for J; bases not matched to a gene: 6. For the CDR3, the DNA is TGTGCCAGCAGCGTCACTAGCGGGGGTTTCCCCTACAATGAGCAGTTCTTC. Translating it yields CASSVTSGGFPYNEQFF. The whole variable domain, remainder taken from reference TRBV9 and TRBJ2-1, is DSGVTQTPKHLITATGQRVTLRCSPRSGDLSVYWYQQSLDQGLQFLIQYYNGEERAKGNILERFSAQQFPDLHSELNLSSLELGDSALYFCASSVTSGGFPYNEQFFGPGTRLTVL.

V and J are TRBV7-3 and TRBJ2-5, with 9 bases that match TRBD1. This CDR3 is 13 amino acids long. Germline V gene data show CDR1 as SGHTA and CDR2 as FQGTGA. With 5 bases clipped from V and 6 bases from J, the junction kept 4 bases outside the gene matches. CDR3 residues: CASSITGGKTQYF. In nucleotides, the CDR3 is TGTGCCAGCAGCATCACAGGGGGCAAGACCCAGTACTTC. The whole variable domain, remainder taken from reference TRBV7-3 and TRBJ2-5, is GAGVSQTPSNKVTEKGKYVELRCDPISGHTALYWYRQSLGQGPEFLIYFQGTGAADDSGLPNDRFFAVRPEGSVSTLKIQRTERGDSAVYLCASSITGGKTQYFGPGTRLLVL.

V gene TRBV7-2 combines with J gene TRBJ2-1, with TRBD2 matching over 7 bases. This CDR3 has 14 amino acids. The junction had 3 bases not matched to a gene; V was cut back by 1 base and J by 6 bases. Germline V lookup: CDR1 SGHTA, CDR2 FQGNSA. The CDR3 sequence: CASSLDGGSNEQFF. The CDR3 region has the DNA TGTGCCAGCAGCTTAGACGGCGGGAGCAATGAGCAGTTCTTC.

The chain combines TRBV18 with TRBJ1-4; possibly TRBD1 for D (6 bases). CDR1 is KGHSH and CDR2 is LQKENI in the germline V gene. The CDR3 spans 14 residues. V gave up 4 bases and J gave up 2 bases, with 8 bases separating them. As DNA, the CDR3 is TGTGCCAGCTCACTCCAGGGGACTAATGAAAAACTGTTTTTT. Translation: CASSLQGTNEKLFF.

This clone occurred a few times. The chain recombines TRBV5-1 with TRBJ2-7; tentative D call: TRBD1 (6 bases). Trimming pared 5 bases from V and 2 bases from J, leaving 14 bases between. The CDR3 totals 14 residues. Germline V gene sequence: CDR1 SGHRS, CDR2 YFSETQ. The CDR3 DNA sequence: TGCGCCAGCAGACCTGGACAGATTACCTACGAGCAGTACTTC. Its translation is CASRPGQITYEQYF.

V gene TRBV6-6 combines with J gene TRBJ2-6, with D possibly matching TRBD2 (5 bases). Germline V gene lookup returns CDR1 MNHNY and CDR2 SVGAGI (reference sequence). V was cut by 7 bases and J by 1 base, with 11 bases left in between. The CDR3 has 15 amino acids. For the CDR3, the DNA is TGTGCCAGCACCTTTACGGGATCTGGGGCCAACGTCCTGACTTTC. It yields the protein CASTFTGSGANVLTF.

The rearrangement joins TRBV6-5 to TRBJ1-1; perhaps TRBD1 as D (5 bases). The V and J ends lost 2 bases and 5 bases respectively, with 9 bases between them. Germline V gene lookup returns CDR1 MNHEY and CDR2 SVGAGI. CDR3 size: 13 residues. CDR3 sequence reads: CASSYGRVTEAFF. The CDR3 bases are TGTGCCAGCAGTTACGGCAGGGTGACTGAAGCTTTCTTT.

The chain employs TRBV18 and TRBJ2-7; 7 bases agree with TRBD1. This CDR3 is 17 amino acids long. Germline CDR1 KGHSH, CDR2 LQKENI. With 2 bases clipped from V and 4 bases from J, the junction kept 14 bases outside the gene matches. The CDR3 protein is CASSPGTRGQTLYEQYF. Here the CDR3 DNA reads TGTGCCAGCTCACCAGGTACCCGGGGACAGACCTTATACGAGCAGTACTTC.

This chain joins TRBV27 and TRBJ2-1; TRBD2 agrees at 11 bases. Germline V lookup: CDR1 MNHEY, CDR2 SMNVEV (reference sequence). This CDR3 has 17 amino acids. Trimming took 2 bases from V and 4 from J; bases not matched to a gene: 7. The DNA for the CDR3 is TGTGCCAGCAGTTTAGGGACTAGCGGTTCCCCGTACAATGAGCAGTTCTTC. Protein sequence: CASSLGTSGSPYNEQFF.

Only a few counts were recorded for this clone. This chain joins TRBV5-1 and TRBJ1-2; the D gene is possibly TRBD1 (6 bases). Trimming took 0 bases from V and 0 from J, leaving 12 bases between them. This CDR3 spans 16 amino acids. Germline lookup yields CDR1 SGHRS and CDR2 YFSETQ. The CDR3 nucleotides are TGCGCCAGCAGCTTGGGGCTAAGGGACACTAACTATGGCTACACCTTC. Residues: CASSLGLRDTNYGYTF.

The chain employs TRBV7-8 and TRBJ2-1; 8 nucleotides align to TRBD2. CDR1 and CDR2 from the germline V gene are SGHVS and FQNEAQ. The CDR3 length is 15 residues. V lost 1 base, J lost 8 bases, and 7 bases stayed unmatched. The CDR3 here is CASSLERELRDEQFF. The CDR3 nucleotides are TGTGCCAGCAGCTTAGAGCGGGAGCTTAGGGATGAGCAGTTCTTC.

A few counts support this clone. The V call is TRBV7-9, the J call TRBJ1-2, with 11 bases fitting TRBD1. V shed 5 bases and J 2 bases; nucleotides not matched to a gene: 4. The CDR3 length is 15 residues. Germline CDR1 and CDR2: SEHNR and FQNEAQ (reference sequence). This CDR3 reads CASSPGTGGNYGYTF. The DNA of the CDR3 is TGTGCCAGCAGCCCTGGGACAGGGGGGAACTATGGCTACACCTTC.

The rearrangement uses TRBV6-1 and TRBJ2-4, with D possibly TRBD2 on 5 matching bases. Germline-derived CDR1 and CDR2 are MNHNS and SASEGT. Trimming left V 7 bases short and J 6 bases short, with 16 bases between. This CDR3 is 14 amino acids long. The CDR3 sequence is CASTLEGKRNIQYF. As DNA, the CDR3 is TGTGCCAGCACCTTAGAGGGAAAGAGAAACATTCAGTACTTC.

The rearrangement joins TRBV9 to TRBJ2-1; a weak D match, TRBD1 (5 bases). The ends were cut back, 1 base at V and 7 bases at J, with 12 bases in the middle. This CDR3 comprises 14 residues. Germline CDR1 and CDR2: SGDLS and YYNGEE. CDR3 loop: CASSVRGLGNEQFF. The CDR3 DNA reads TGTGCCAGCAGCGTAAGGGGCTTGGGGAATGAGCAGTTCTTC.

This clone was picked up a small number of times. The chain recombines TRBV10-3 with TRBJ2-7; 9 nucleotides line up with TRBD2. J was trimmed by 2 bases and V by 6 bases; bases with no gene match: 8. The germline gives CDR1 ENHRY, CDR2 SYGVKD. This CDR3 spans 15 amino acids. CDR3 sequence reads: CAISRLAEGTYEQYF. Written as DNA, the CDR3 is TGTGCCATCAGCCGACTAGCGGAAGGGACCTACGAGCAGTACTTC.

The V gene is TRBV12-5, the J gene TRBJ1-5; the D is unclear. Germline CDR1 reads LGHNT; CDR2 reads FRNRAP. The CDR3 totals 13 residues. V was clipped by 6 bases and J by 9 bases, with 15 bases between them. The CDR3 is CASGGDIFGPQHF. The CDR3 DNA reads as TGTGCTAGTGGGGGCGACATTTTCGGGCCCCAGCATTTT.